The entry below gives a single T cell receptor beta chain sequence along with its context. Its specificity is not known. The V end lost 10 bases, the J end lost 1 base, and 10 bases lay between the germline ends. Germline-derived CDR1 and CDR2 are ENHRY and SYGVKD. This CDR3 has 12 residues. This record belongs to a study of cytomegalovirus exposure and HLA in healthy donors. The PCR ran on 60 Vbeta and 13 Jbeta primers. The assay was immunoSEQ multiplex PCR, and TCRdb's table has in-frame clones only and misses some. The table has hundreds of thousands of clones, roughly 79% seen once; the top ten hold 0.5% to 0.7%. Overall study findings and caveats: A highly shared variant cluster was judged a likely technical artifact. Presence/absence results assume similar sequencing depth per donor, which may not hold. With later analysis, a missense DCLRE1C variant became linked to TCR beta V- and J-gene trimming. Confirmation in vitro established that a few CMV-associated chains were specific for CMV antigens.

The source is a middle-aged woman in good health and CMV-seronegative. The sequencing input was PBMCs. V gene TRBV10-3 combines with J gene TRBJ1-2, with D perhaps matching TRBD1 (5 bases). The CDR3 region is CATMTVNYGYTF. CDR3 DNA sequence: TGTGCCACTATGACAGTTAACTATGGCTACACCTTC.